This T cell receptor beta chain stems from a study of regulatory T cells in long-lasting Graves disease. Points from the study as a whole: Gene preferences differed: TRBV28, TRBJ1-2, TRBJ2-5 in persistent cases. Newly diagnosed Graves' patients exceeded persistent ones in TCR diversity. Accuracy may have been reduced by the small sample size.

As to time point: persistent/refractory GD, antithyroid drugs over 5 years with positive TRAb. The TCR library was made from RNA extracted from PBMCs. Doctors identified Graves' disease using the American Thyroid Association guidelines. Germline V gene data show CDR1 as KGHDR and CDR2 as SFDVKD. The CDR3 is made up of 16 amino acids. With 6 bases removed from V and 3 bases from J, the gap between germline ends came to 19 bases. For TCR beta, libraries came from iRepertoire HTBI primers and Arm-PCR of CDR3 regions. TCRdb called the multiplex PCR reads again in MiXCR, with one record for every CDR3 protein. The top ten clones hold more than 20% of a sample with fewer than 400,000 distinct CDR3 sequences, around 20% of them seen once. Turning to this clonotype: The antigen is unknown. Given a much more abundant clone one base away, this may be a read error.

The TCR was taken from a female donor with Graves disease. This rearrangement joins TRBV24-1 to TRBJ1-2, with D possibly being TRBD1 (6 bases). The specimen was peripheral blood mononuclear cells (PBMCs), collected when the disease was refractory, from a patient treated with antithyroid drugs. This CDR3 is CATSNHPTGFDYGYTF. The CDR3 DNA follows: TGTGCCACCAGTAATCACCCAACAGGGTTCGACTATGGCTACACCTTC.